What follows are 20 T cell receptor beta chains derived from one specimen sequenced in a study of cytomegalovirus exposure and HLA in healthy donors. 60 Vbeta and 13 Jbeta primers were used in PCR. Profiling relied on immunoSEQ multiplex PCR, and the TCRdb table lists in-frame clones only, not all of them. The sample lists around 170,000 clones, around 77% occurring once. Source material: PBMCs. The receptors come from a woman in her twenties or thirties in good health and CMV-seronegative.

This clone was detected a few times. The rearrangement uses TRBV4-1 and TRBJ2-1; D perhaps matches TRBD1 (7 bases). The CDR3 extends over 15 amino acids. With 2 bases removed from V and 7 bases from J, the gap between germline ends came to 15 bases. CDR1 is MGHRA, CDR2 YSYEKL, per germline. The CDR3 loop reads CASSQTGAGQNEQFF. The CDR3 DNA reads TGCGCCAGCAGCCAAACGGGGGCGGGACAGAATGAGCAGTTCTTC.

This chain joins TRBV30 and TRBJ2-7; 8 nucleotides agree with TRBD2. Unmatched junction bases numbered 4, after V lost 5 bases and J lost 1 base. The CDR3 has 13 residues. The germline gives CDR1 GTSNPN, CDR2 SVGIG (reference sequence). The CDR3 region has the DNA TGTGCCTGGGTCGGGGGGGGTTCCTACGAGCAGTACTTC. It is translated as CAWVGGGSYEQYF.

This clone was counted between two and nine times. This sequence joins TRBV6-5 and TRBJ2-7, with a weak D call TRBD1 (5 bases). This CDR3 is built from 14 residues. Germline CDR1 MNHEY, CDR2 SVGAGI. Trimming took 3 bases from V and 2 from J, leaving 11 bases between them. In DNA form, the CDR3 reads TGTGCCAGCAGTTATTCAGGGCCCCCCTACGAGCAGTACTTC. It yields the protein CASSYSGPPYEQYF.

This chain joins TRBV18 and TRBJ2-5, with D unclear. This CDR3 has 12 amino acids. V dropped 2 bases and J dropped 4 bases, with 5 bases sitting between them. Germline V gives CDR1 KGHSH, CDR2 LQKENI. Here the CDR3 reads CASSPRGETQYF. CDR3 DNA: TGTGCCAGCTCACCAAGAGGAGAGACCCAGTACTTC.

In this sample, this clone turned up a few times. The chain carries TRBV2 and TRBJ2-5; possible D gene TRBD1, 6 bases. There are 14 residues in the CDR3. Per germline, CDR1 SNHLY and CDR2 FYNNEI. V lost 8 bases to trimming and J lost 0 bases, with 13 bases between them. This CDR3 is CASGLGGNQETQYF. The CDR3 nucleotides read TGTGCCAGCGGGTTAGGGGGAAACCAAGAGACCCAGTACTTC.

Here the CDR3 reads CASSRTSGGRADTQYF. In DNA form, the CDR3 reads TGTGCCAGCAGCCGGACTAGCGGGGGGAGAGCAGATACGCAGTATTTT. The chain combines TRBV5-4 with TRBJ2-3, with TRBD2 identical over 14 bases. Germline assignment: CDR1 SGHNT and CDR2 YYREEE (reference sequence). The CDR3 runs 16 residues. Germline trimming cut 4 bases from V and 4 bases from J; bases unmatched to any gene: 5.

The V and J genes are TRBV30 and TRBJ1-6; 9 nucleotides align to TRBD1. This CDR3 has 13 amino acids. Trimming at V came to 4 bases and at J to 8 bases, leaving 3 bases not matched to a gene. Germline assignment: CDR1 GTSNPN and CDR2 SVGIG (reference sequence). The CDR3 loop is CAWMGQGYSPLHF. The CDR3 nucleotides are TGTGCCTGGATGGGACAGGGATATTCACCCCTCCACTTT.

The chain recombines TRBV7-6 with TRBJ2-5; a weak D match, TRBD1 (6 bases). CDR1 and CDR2 (germline): SGHVS, FNYEAQ. The CDR3 covers 14 residues. V dropped 5 bases and J dropped 2 bases, with 12 bases sitting between them. The CDR3 is CASSQFQGQETQYF. CDR3 nucleotides: TGTGCCAGCAGCCAATTCCAGGGGCAAGAGACCCAGTACTTC.

This clone was counted a single time. The chain joins TRBV15 to TRBJ2-7; no clear D gene. Deletions cut 1 base from V and 2 bases from J, with 6 bases between. The germline CDR1 and CDR2 sequences are LNHNV and YYDKDF (reference sequence). This CDR3 contains 13 residues. The CDR3 reads CATSRVRAYEQYF. The CDR3 nucleotides read TGTGCCACCAGCAGAGTTCGGGCCTACGAGCAGTACTTC.

The CDR3 bases are TGTGCCAGCAGCCTAAAGCAGGGGGCCCAAGAGACCCAGTACTTC. The encoded protein is CASSLKQGAQETQYF. The gene calls are TRBV7-9 and TRBJ2-5; 8 nucleotides line up with TRBD1. The CDR3 length is 15 residues. Trimming took 5 bases from V and 1 from J; bases not matched to a gene: 6. The germline V gene encodes CDR1 SEHNR and CDR2 FQNEAQ (reference sequence).

The chain joins TRBV6-5 to TRBJ2-5; 10 nucleotides agree with TRBD2. The J call may not be correct, given that the DNA end is closer to TRBJ2-7. CDR1 MNHEY and CDR2 SVGAGI come from the germline V gene. The CDR3 loop spans 14 amino acids. CDR3: CASSPSGGPYEQYF. In DNA form, the CDR3 reads TGTGCCAGCAGCCCTAGCGGGGGACCCTACGAGCAGTACTTC.

The chain carries TRBV2 and TRBJ1-2; TRBD1 is a possible D gene (5 bases). Germline CDR1 reads SNHLY; CDR2 reads FYNNEI. The CDR3 is made up of 16 amino acids. V was shortened by 8 bases and J by 7 bases, with 26 bases between the two germline ends. The DNA of the CDR3 is TGTGCCAGCGGTCGTACCCGGGGGGGAAAAGGAGGTGGCTACACCTTC. Translated: CASGRTRGGKGGGYTF.

The V and J genes are TRBV6-1 and TRBJ2-2; D perhaps matches TRBD1 (6 bases). Trimming took off 4 bases at V and 4 bases at J, with 16 bases between the two ends. The CDR3 spans 16 residues. Germline V CDR1 and CDR2: MNHNS, SASEGT. In DNA, the CDR3 is TGTGCCAGCAGTGCATCTCCTGCAGGGGTCACCGGGGAGCTGTTTTTT. Translating gives CASSASPAGVTGELFF.

The chain carries TRBV6-1 and TRBJ2-7; D is possibly TRBD1 (5 bases). Germline CDR1 and CDR2: MNHNS and SASEGT. The germline V and J ends were trimmed by 5 bases and 4 bases, with 9 bases remaining between them. The CDR3 is 12 amino acids. The CDR3 DNA follows: TGTGCCAGCAGTAAAACAGGATACGAGCAGTACTTC. It codes for CASSKTGYEQYF.

This chain joins TRBV19 and TRBJ2-1; possibly TRBD2 for D (6 bases). CDR1 is LNHDA and CDR2 is SQIVND in the germline V gene (reference sequence). The CDR3 has 15 residues. The ends were cut back, 5 bases at V and 4 bases at J, with 15 bases in the middle. For the CDR3, the DNA is TGTGCCAGTAGTGACGGGACTTATAGATACAATGAGCAGTTCTTC. This encodes CASSDGTYRYNEQFF.

This clone was found a few times. At the DNA level, this CDR3 is encoded by other sequences in the same sample as well. The gene calls are TRBV18 and TRBJ1-2; 7 bases align to TRBD1. This CDR3 has 13 amino acids. Germline trimming cut 3 bases from V and 4 bases from J; bases unmatched to any gene: 2. Germline lookup yields CDR1 KGHSH and CDR2 LQKENI. Written as DNA, the CDR3 is TGTGCCAGCTCACCCCGGGACAGCTATGGCTACACCTTC. Its protein is CASSPRDSYGYTF.

The chain joins TRBV6-5 to TRBJ1-1; no clear D. The CDR3 has 14 amino acids. V lost 6 bases and J lost 1, with 12 bases in between. Germline V gives CDR1 MNHEY, CDR2 SVGAGI. The CDR3 reads CASSLSTANTEAFF. CDR3 DNA sequence: TGTGCCAGCAGCCTTTCTACAGCGAACACTGAAGCTTTCTTT.

The CDR3 spells CSVVRGYGYTF. The DNA of the CDR3 is TGCAGCGTTGTCAGGGGCTATGGCTACACCTTC. The rearrangement links TRBV29-1 to TRBJ1-2, with D perhaps matching TRBD1 (6 bases). Germline CDR1 and CDR2: SQVTM and ANQGSEA. This CDR3 region has 11 residues. V was clipped by 4 bases and J by 4 bases, with 7 bases between them.

V is TRBV5-1 and J is TRBJ2-7; a weak D match, TRBD2 (6 bases). This CDR3 is 15 amino acids long. V gave up 2 bases and J gave up 6 bases, with 18 bases separating them. Per germline, CDR1 SGHRS and CDR2 YFSETQ. This CDR3 reads CASSLGAGMGSEQYF. The CDR3 nucleotides are TGCGCCAGCAGCTTAGGGGCGGGGATGGGTTCCGAGCAGTACTTC.

This sequence joins TRBV7-3 and TRBJ2-7; a weak D match, TRBD1 (6 bases). The CDR3 totals 14 residues. From germline, CDR1 is SGHTA and CDR2 FQGTGA. Trimming took 3 bases from V and 6 from J, leaving 15 bases between them. The CDR3 DNA follows: TGTGCCAGCAGCTTGGACAGACGGTGGGGCGAGCAGTACTTC. It specifies CASSLDRRWGEQYF.